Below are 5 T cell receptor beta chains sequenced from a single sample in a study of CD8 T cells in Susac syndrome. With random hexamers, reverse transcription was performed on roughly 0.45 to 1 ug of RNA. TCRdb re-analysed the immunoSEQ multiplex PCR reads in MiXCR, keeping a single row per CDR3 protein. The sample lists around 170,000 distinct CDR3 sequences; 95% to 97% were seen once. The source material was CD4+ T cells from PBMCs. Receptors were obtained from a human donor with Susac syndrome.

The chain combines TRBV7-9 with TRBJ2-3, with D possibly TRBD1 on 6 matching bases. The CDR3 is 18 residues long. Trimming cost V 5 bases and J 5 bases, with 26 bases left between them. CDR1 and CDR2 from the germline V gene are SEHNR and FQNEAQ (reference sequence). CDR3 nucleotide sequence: TGTGCCAGCAGCAGCCCGAGTCCCCAGGGGAGCGTGGGAGATACGCAGTATTTT. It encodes CASSSPSPQGSVGDTQYF.

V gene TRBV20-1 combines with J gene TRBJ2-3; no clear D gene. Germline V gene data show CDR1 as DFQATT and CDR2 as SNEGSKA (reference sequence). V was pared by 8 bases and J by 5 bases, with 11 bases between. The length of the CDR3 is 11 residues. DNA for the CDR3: TGCAGTCTTTTGAGTAGAGATACGCAGTATTTT. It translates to CSLLSRDTQYF.

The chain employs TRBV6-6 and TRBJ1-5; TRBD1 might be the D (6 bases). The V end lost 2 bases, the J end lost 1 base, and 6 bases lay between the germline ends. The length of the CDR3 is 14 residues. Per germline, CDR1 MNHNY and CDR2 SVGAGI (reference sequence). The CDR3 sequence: CASSYRGSNQPQHF. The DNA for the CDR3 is TGTGCCAGCAGTTACAGGGGGAGCAATCAGCCCCAGCATTTT.

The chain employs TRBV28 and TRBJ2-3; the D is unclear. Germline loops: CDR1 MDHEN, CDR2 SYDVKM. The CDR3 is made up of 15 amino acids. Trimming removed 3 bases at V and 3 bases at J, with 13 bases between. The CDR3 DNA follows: TGTGCCAGCAGTTTGGCGCGTGGTTGGACAGATACGCAGTATTTT. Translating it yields CASSLARGWTDTQYF.

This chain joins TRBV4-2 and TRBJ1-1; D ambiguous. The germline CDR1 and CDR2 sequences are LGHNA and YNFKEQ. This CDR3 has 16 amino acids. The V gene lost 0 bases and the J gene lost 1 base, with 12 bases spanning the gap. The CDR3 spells CASSQDAGFPNTEAFF. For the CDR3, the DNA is TGTGCCAGCAGCCAAGACGCGGGTTTTCCGAACACTGAAGCTTTCTTT.